This TCR beta chain was captured in a study of vaccination effects on CD4 cells after COVID-19. The protocol was immunoSEQ multiplex PCR, while the TCRdb copy is restricted to in-frame clones and leaves out a portion. Counted here are roughly 59,000 clones, approximately 78% occurring once; the ten biggest clones make up 1.5% to 2%. Trimming removed 4 bases from V and 12 bases from J, with 16 bases in between. This CDR3 spans 13 amino acids. Per the germline V gene, CDR1 is SGHTA and CDR2 is FQGTGA. Antigen-specific CD4+ T cell clonotypes were called by their expansion after viral peptide-pool culture in ViraFEST. The authors isolated CD4+ T cells after nine to eleven days of culture. Two-dose vaccination with either BNT162b2 or mRNA-1273 was given to the participants. Cultures received IL-2 medium that replaced half the medium on days 3 and 7. About this clone: The target antigen is unknown.

V usage is TRBV7-3 and J usage is TRBJ2-1, with D unclear. The receptor comes from a human donor who received a COVID-19 vaccine. Sequencing used CD4+ T cells from PBMCs cultured with HCoV-OC43 spike peptides, obtained after COVID-19 vaccination. Described subset: HCoV-OC43 spike overlapping peptide pool stimulation. CDR3 sequence: CASSSTPSSGQFF. As DNA, the CDR3 is TGTGCCAGCAGCTCAACGCCCAGCTCGGGGCAGTTCTTC.